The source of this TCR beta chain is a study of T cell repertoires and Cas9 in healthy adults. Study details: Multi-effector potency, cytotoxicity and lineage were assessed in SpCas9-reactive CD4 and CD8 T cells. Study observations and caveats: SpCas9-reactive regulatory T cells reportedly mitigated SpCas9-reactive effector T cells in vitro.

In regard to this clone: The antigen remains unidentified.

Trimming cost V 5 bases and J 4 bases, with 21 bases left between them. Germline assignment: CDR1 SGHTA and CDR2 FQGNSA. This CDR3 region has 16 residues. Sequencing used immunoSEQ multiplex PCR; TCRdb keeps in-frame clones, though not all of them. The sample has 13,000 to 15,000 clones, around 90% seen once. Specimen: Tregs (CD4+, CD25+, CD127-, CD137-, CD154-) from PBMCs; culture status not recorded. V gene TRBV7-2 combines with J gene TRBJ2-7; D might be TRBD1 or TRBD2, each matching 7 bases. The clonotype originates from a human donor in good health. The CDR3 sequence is CASSLSVGRGLYEQYF. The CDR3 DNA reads TGTGCCAGCAGCCTGTCCGTGGGGAGGGGGCTTTACGAGCAGTACTTC.